The 6 T cell receptor beta chains below come from one sample, sequenced in a study of beta chain features in type 1 diabetes. As every portion of the isolated RNA was reverse transcribed, the sequencing read expressed TCRB transcripts. Assay: immunoSEQ multiplex PCR; the TCRdb copy retains only in-frame clones and omits some. The table lists approximately 170,000 clones, 7% to 10% of them singletons. The sequencing input was central memory CD4+ T cells from blood. These receptors were collected from a young woman in good health.

This chain uses TRBV9 with TRBJ2-7, with 7 positions matching TRBD2. V shed 4 bases, J shed 1 base, and the junction held 8 bases outside the gene matches. This CDR3 is 15 amino acids long. CDR1 is SGDLS, CDR2 YYNGEE, per germline. The CDR3: CASSTTGGLSYEQYF. As DNA, the CDR3 is TGTGCCAGCAGCACAACCGGGGGGTTGTCCTACGAGCAGTACTTC.

The rearrangement links TRBV6-1 to TRBJ1-1, with 7 bases aligning to TRBD1. Germline lookup yields CDR1 MNHNS and CDR2 SASEGT. This CDR3 has 14 residues. J lost 1 base, V lost 8 bases, and 7 bases had no gene match. CDR3 DNA sequence: TGTGCCAGCGCGTCGGGACAGACGAACACTGAAGCTTTCTTT. Its protein is CASASGQTNTEAFF.

This clone was picked up a small number of times. This chain connects TRBV19 to TRBJ2-1; 7 nucleotides align to TRBD1. With V trimmed by 10 bases and J by 6 bases, 9 bases remained unmatched. CDR1 LNHDA and CDR2 SQIVND come from the germline V gene (reference sequence). CDR3 length: 13 amino acids. CDR3 sequence: CATIPTGRNEQFF. The DNA of the CDR3 is TGTGCCACAATCCCGACAGGGCGCAATGAGCAGTTCTTC.

This clone was observed a handful of times. The chain couples TRBV30 to TRBJ1-2; TRBD1 might be the D (6 bases). Germline V gene sequence: CDR1 GTSNPN, CDR2 SVGIG (reference sequence). The ends were cut back, 2 bases at V and 9 bases at J, with 19 bases in the middle. The CDR3 runs to 14 residues. The CDR3 nucleotides are TGTGCCTGGAGTCGGGCTAGGGGGGGGCAGAGCTACACCTTC. It encodes CAWSRARGGQSYTF.

J is TRBJ2-7 and V is TRBV6-1; 9 bases are shared with TRBD2. CDR3 length: 15 amino acids. The germline CDR1 and CDR2 sequences are MNHNS and SASEGT. V gave up 8 bases and J gave up 0 bases; unmatched junction bases: 8. DNA for the CDR3: TGTGCCAGCCGAGGAGGTAGCGGGAGCTCCTACGAGCAGTACTTC. This encodes CASRGGSGSSYEQYF.

The chain uses TRBV7-2 and TRBJ2-3; possible D gene TRBD2, 6 bases. Germline CDR1 is SGHTA and CDR2 is FQGNSA. This CDR3 is 16 amino acids long. Deletions cut 2 bases from V and 2 bases from J, with 14 bases between. The CDR3 nucleotides are TGTGCCAGCAGCTTACAAAGTTGGCGGGACACAGATACGCAGTATTTT. Amino acids: CASSLQSWRDTDTQYF.